This TCR beta chain derives from a study of shared clonotypes between healthy human individuals. Overall study results and limits: The donor pool, a small one, limited the genetic and exposure-history diversity represented.

As concerns this clone: Its antigen is unknown.

Naive CD8 cells, CD45RO-negative and positively selected for CCR7, excluded terminally differentiated effector memory CD45RA+ cells. Deep-level running was used for the assay. Clones were read by immunoSEQ multiplex PCR, and TCRdb kept only the in-frame ones, dropping some. The data show roughly 2,000,000 clones, about 95% seen once. CDR3 length: 12 residues. Germline V gene lookup returns CDR1 SGHAT and CDR2 FQNNGV. With 4 bases removed from V and 2 bases from J, the gap between germline ends came to 0 bases. This receptor was taken from a man between 18 and 29 years old in good health. Specimen: naive CD8+ T cells sorted from blood. The V call is TRBV11-2, the J call TRBJ2-6, with D uncertain. The CDR3 DNA follows: TGTGCCAGCAGCTCTGGGGCCAACGTCCTGACTTTC. The encoded protein is CASSSGANVLTF.